Sequencing of this T cell receptor beta chain was carried out in a study of T cells in Graves' hyperthyroidism and ophthalmopathy. Study as a whole: Upon initial diagnosis and before any treatment, peripheral blood was collected.

What was amplified from RNA transcripts were TCR beta CDR3 regions. The HTBI primer set served for first-round RT-PCR of the TCR CDR3. TCRdb called the multiplex PCR reads again in MiXCR, with one record for every CDR3 protein. The sample contains nearly 600,000 distinct CDR3 sequences, around 14% of which appear only once. The hyperthyroidism was newly diagnosed and had lasted under 2 months; the patients were aged 18 to 65. The study's findings and limits: Before onset, by a median of approximately 5.9 months, the model predicted ophthalmopathy. Ophthalmopathy cases were set apart from stable hyperthyroidism by a 13 V-J model.

Worth noting for this clonotype: Antigen specificity is unknown.

V shed 3 bases, J shed 4 bases, and the junction held 11 bases outside the gene matches. The CDR3 sequence is 15 residues long. Germline CDR1 reads SQVTM; CDR2 reads ANQGSEA. The TCR comes from a woman in her twenties or thirties with Graves' hyperthyroidism that later progressed to Graves' ophthalmopathy. J is TRBJ1-1 and V is TRBV29-1; 7 nucleotides agree with TRBD1. The sample consisted of blood. The CDR3, as DNA: TGCAGCGTTGATGTAGTAGGGGGCAGGTCCACTGAAGCTTTCTTT. It encodes CSVDVVGGRSTEAFF.